One and the same sample provided the 13 T cell receptor beta chains below, sequenced in a study of T cells in Graves' hyperthyroidism and ophthalmopathy. Template material for amplifying TCR beta CDR3 regions consisted of RNA transcripts. HTBI primers were used for first-round RT-PCR of the TCR CDR3. TCRdb reanalysed the multiplex PCR reads using MiXCR and keeps one entry per CDR3 protein. The data show 650,000 to 750,000 distinct CDR3 sequences, 14% seen once. Sequencing was performed on blood. The receptors come from a woman between 18 and 29 years old with Graves' hyperthyroidism.

This clonotype was observed at least ten times. The genes are TRBV12-3 or TRBV12-4 and TRBJ2-1, with D maybe TRBD2 (5 bases). Trimming removed 1 base from V and 6 bases from J, with 13 bases in between. The CDR3 extends over 15 amino acids. The DNA for the CDR3 is TGTGCCAGCAGTTTAGGTCCGGGGTTGGGCAATGAGCAGTTCTTC. It encodes CASSLGPGLGNEQFF.

The rearrangement uses TRBV2 and TRBJ2-1; 12 bases fit TRBD2. J was trimmed by 10 bases and V by 1 base; bases with no gene match: 5. Germline lookup yields CDR1 SNHLY and CDR2 FYNNEI. The CDR3 has 15 amino acids. The CDR3 DNA reads as TGTGCCAGCAGTGAAGTGACTAGCGGGAGTGGGGAGCAGTTCTTC. Protein sequence: CASSEVTSGSGEQFF.

In its sample, this clonotype was seen a few times. A much larger clone differs from this one at a single base, so this may be a read error. V gene TRBV20-1 combines with J gene TRBJ2-5, with 9 bases fitting TRBD2. Germline V gene sequence: CDR1 DFQATT, CDR2 SNEGSKA (reference sequence). This CDR3 region has 14 residues. The trim removed 3 bases at V and 5 bases at J, leaving 7 bases unmatched. The CDR3 coding sequence is TGCAGTGCTAGTTTGCCTAGCGGGAACGAGACCCAGTACTTC. Protein product: CSASLPSGNETQYF.

The rearrangement uses TRBV4-1 and TRBJ2-3; no reliable D call. The CDR3 runs 14 residues. Germline V gene lookup returns CDR1 MGHRA and CDR2 YSYEKL. Trimming left V 0 bases short and J 0 bases short, with 4 bases between. CDR3 residues: CASSQEDSTDTQYF. The CDR3 nucleotides are TGCGCCAGCAGCCAAGAGGACAGCACAGATACGCAGTATTTT.

In this sample, this clonotype turned up many times. The rearrangement joins TRBV12-3 or TRBV12-4 to TRBJ2-7; 8 positions agree with TRBD2. This CDR3 comprises 15 residues. V lost 6 bases, J lost 2 bases, and 9 bases stayed unmatched. CDR3 loop: CASRISGSPAYEQYF. In DNA form, the CDR3 reads TGTGCCAGCAGGATAAGCGGGAGCCCGGCCTACGAGCAGTACTTC.

This clonotype appeared a single time. The genes are TRBV19 and TRBJ2-1; D might be TRBD1 (5 bases). Germline loops: CDR1 LNHDA, CDR2 SQIVND (reference sequence). The CDR3 runs 13 residues. With 3 bases removed from V and 9 bases from J, the gap between germline ends came to 12 bases. The chain's CDR3 is CASSIPGPSEQFF. In nucleotides, the CDR3 is TGTGCCAGTAGTATCCCAGGGCCTAGTGAGCAGTTCTTC.

There are many counts of this clonotype. The chain employs TRBV18 and TRBJ1-1, with D unclear. Trimming left V 2 bases short and J 4 bases short, with 8 bases between. The CDR3 spans 13 residues. Germline CDR1 reads KGHSH; CDR2 reads LQKENI. The CDR3 region has the DNA TGTGCCAGCTCACCAGACATACTCACTGAAGCTTTCTTT. Translation: CASSPDILTEAFF.

This clonotype has at least ten counts. This rearrangement joins TRBV3-1 to TRBJ2-1; D might be TRBD1 or TRBD2, each matching 5 bases. V dropped 5 bases and J dropped 8 bases, with 13 bases sitting between them. Germline-derived CDR1 and CDR2 are LGHDT and YNNKEL (reference sequence). The length of the CDR3 is 13 residues. The CDR3 is CASSGRGTDEQFF. The CDR3 DNA follows: TGTGCCAGCAGCGGGAGAGGGACCGATGAGCAGTTCTTC.

This clonotype has at least ten counts. The chain is built from TRBV18 and TRBJ2-5, with unresolved D. Germline CDR1 KGHSH, CDR2 LQKENI. The CDR3 is 14 amino acids. Deletions cut 2 bases from V and 4 bases from J, with 11 bases between. This chain's CDR3 is CASSPMGSRETQYF. CDR3 sequence (DNA): TGTGCCAGCTCACCAATGGGGTCGAGAGAGACCCAGTACTTC. The full variable domain, its missing parts supplied by reference TRBV18 and TRBJ2-5, is NAGVMQNPRHLVRRRGQEARLRCSPMKGHSHVYWYRQLPEEGLKFMVYLQKENIIDESGMPKERFSAEFPKEGPSILRIQQVVRGDSAAYFCASSPMGSRETQYFGPGTRLLVL.

V is TRBV14 and J is TRBJ1-1; no firm D call. CDR3 length: 12 amino acids. CDR1 is SGHDN, CDR2 FVKESK, per germline. V was trimmed by 2 bases and J by 4 bases, leaving 5 bases between them. Here the CDR3 reads CASSQMGTEAFF. CDR3 sequence (DNA): TGTGCCAGCAGCCAAATGGGCACTGAAGCTTTCTTT.

This clonotype came up a few times. The chain links TRBV27 to TRBJ1-1; possibly TRBD1 for D (6 bases). With 5 bases removed from V and 6 bases from J, the gap between germline ends came to 13 bases. The CDR3 consists of 13 residues. The germline V gene encodes CDR1 MNHEY and CDR2 SMNVEV (reference sequence). The CDR3 DNA reads TGTGCCAGCAGTGCGACACAGGGCTCTGAAGCTTTCTTT. Amino acids: CASSATQGSEAFF.

This clonotype has at least ten counts. This chain joins TRBV24-1 and TRBJ1-5, with D unresolved. This CDR3 contains 12 residues. Trimming cost V 4 bases and J 9 bases, with 9 bases left between them. Germline V CDR1 and CDR2: KGHDR, SFDVKD. CDR3: CATSDSTWPQHF. Written as DNA, the CDR3 is TGTGCCACCAGTGACTCTACGTGGCCCCAGCATTTT.

Only a few counts were recorded for this clonotype. The chain joins TRBV4-2 to TRBJ2-2; 9 positions agree with TRBD2. This CDR3 spans 18 amino acids. Germline V gene sequence: CDR1 LGHNA, CDR2 YNFKEQ. V lost 0 bases to trimming and J lost 7 bases; unmatched junction nucleotides: 12. CDR3 sequence reads: CASSQETSGGGRGGELFF. The CDR3 bases are TGTGCCAGCAGCCAAGAGACTAGCGGAGGGGGGAGGGGCGGGGAGCTGTTTTTT.